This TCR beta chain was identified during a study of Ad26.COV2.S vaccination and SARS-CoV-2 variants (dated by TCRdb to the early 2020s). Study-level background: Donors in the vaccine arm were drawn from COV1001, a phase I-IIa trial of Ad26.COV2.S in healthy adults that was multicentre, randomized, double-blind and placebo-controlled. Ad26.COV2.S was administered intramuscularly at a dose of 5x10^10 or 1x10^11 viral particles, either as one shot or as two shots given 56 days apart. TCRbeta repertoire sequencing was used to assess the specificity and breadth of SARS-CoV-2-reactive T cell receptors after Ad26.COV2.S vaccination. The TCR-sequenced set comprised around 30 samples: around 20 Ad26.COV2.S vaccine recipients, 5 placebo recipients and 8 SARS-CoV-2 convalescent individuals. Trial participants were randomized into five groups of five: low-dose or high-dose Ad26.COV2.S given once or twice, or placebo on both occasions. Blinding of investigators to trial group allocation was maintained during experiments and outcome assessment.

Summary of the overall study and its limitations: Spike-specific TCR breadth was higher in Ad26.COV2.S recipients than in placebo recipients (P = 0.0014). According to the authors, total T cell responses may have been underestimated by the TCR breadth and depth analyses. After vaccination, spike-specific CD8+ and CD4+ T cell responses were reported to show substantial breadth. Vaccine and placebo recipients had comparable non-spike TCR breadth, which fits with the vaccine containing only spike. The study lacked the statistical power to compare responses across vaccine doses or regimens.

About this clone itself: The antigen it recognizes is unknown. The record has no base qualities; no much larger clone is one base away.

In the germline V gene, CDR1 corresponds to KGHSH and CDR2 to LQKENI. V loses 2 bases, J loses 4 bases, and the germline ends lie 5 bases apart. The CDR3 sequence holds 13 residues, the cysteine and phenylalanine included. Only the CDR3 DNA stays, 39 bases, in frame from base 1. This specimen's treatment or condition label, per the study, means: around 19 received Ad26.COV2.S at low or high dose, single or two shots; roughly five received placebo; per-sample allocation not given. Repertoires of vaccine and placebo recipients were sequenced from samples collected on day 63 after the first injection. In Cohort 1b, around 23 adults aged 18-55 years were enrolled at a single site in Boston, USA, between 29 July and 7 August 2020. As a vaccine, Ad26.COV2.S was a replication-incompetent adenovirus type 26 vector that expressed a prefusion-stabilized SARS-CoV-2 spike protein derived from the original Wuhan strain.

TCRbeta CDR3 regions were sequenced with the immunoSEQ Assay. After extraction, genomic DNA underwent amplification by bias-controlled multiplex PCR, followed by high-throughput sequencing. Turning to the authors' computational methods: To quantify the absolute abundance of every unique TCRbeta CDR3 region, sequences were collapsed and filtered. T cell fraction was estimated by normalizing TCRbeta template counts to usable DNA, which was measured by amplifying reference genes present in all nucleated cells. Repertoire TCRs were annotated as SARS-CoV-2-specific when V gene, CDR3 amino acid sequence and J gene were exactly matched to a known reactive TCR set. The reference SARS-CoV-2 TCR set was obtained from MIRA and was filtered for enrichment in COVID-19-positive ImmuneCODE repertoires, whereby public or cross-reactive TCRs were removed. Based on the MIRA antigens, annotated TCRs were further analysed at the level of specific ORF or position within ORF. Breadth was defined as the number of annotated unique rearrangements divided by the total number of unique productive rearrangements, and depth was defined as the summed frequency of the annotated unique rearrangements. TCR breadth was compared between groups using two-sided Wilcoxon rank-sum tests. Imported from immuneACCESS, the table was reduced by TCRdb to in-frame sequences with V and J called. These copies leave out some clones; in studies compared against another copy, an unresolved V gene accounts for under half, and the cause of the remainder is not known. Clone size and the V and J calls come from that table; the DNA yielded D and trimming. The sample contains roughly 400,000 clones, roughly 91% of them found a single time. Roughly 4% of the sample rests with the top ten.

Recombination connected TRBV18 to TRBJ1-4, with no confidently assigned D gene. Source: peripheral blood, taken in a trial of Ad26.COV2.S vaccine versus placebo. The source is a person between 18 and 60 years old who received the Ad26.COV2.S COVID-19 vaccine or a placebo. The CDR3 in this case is CASSPDVNEKLFF. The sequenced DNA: TGTGCCAGCTCACCAGACGTTAATGAAAAACTGTTTTTT. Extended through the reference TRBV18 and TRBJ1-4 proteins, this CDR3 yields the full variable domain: NAGVMQNPRHLVRRRGQEARLRCSPMKGHSHVYWYRQLPEEGLKFMVYLQKENIIDESGMPKERFSAEFPKEGPSILRIQQVVRGDSAAYFCASSPDVNEKLFFGSGTQLSVL.